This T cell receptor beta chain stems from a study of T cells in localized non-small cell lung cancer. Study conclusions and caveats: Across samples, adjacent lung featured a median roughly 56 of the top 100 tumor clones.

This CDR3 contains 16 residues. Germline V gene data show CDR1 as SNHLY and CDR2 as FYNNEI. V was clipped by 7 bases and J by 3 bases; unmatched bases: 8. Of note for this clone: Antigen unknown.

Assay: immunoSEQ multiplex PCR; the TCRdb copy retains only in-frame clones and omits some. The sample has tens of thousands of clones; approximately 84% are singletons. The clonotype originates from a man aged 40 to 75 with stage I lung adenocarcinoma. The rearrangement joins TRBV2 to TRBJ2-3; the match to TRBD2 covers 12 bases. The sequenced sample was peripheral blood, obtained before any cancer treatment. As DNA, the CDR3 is TGTGCCAGCATTAGCCTTGGGACTAGCGGGACAGATACGCAGTATTTT. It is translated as CASISLGTSGTDTQYF.